Following are 30 T cell receptor beta chains from one sample sequenced in a study of post-analysis software for immune sequencing data. These receptors' antigens are unknown. TCR beta cDNA libraries included unique molecular identifiers. TCRdb called the PCR reads again in MiXCR, with one record for every CDR3 protein. Of roughly 730,000 distinct CDR3 sequences listed, roughly 29% are singletons. Broader study findings: Relative to controls, patients had 4 or 5 TRBV segments at higher frequency, with TRBV5-6, TRBV5-1 and TRBV20-1 among these.

Sequences were obtained from blood. The receptors come from a girl between 5 and 17 years old with multiple sclerosis.

This clonotype was counted a few times. The gene calls are TRBV25-1 and TRBJ1-2; no definite D call. Germline V CDR1 and CDR2: MGHDK, SYGVNS. This CDR3 contains 16 residues. Trimming took off 1 base at V and 3 bases at J, with 15 bases between the two ends. CDR3 region: CASSEFAGYSDYGYTF. CDR3 DNA: TGTGCCAGCAGTGAATTCGCGGGGTATTCTGACTATGGCTACACCTTC.

The CDR3 region has the DNA TGTGCCAGCAGTTTAAGGAGGCAGACGAACACTGAAGCTTTCTTT. Its translation is CASSLRRQTNTEAFF. The gene calls are TRBV27 and TRBJ1-1; no clear D. V was cut by 2 bases and J by 1 base, with 11 bases left in between. CDR3 size: 15 residues. Germline V gene data show CDR1 as MNHEY and CDR2 as SMNVEV (reference sequence).

This clonotype appeared many times. V gene TRBV20-1 combines with J gene TRBJ1-2; TRBD1 might be the D (5 bases). Deletions cut 3 bases from V and 6 bases from J, with 8 bases between. The V gene's germline CDR1 is DFQATT and CDR2 SNEGSKA (reference sequence). This CDR3 has 11 residues. CDR3 residues: CSARGGNGYTF. For the CDR3, the DNA is TGCAGTGCTAGGGGGGGTAATGGCTACACCTTC.

There are a few counts of this clonotype. This rearrangement joins TRBV7-9 to TRBJ2-3; D is possibly TRBD1 (5 bases). The CDR3 runs to 15 residues. Germline CDR1 reads SEHNR; CDR2 reads FQNEAQ (reference sequence). Trimming took off 1 base at V and 6 bases at J, with 14 bases between the two ends. The CDR3 here is CASSLVLQDMDTQYF. In DNA, the CDR3 is TGTGCCAGCAGCTTAGTTCTTCAGGACATGGATACGCAGTATTTT.

The rearrangement links TRBV10-3 to TRBJ2-1; weak D call: TRBD2 (5 bases). Between the trimmed V and J ends, which lost 2 bases and 0 bases, there was a span of 5 bases. CDR1 and CDR2 from the germline V gene are ENHRY and SYGVKD. This CDR3 contains 14 residues. The CDR3 region has the DNA TGTGCCATCAGTGAGCGGGACTCCTACAATGAGCAGTTCTTC. Its protein is CAISERDSYNEQFF.

V usage is TRBV7-9 and J usage is TRBJ2-3; D unclear. The CDR3 consists of 15 residues. Trimming removed 3 bases at V and 2 bases at J, with 12 bases between. The germline V gene encodes CDR1 SEHNR and CDR2 FQNEAQ (reference sequence). The DNA for the CDR3 is TGTGCCAGCAGCTTCGGGCGGACCGACACAGATACGCAGTATTTT. Translation: CASSFGRTDTDTQYF.

The J gene is TRBJ2-1, the V gene TRBV29-1; TRBD1 agrees at 8 bases. In germline, CDR1 is SQVTM, CDR2 ANQGSEA. The CDR3 loop spans 18 amino acids. V shed 5 bases and J 9 bases; nucleotides not matched to a gene: 24. CDR3 nucleotide sequence: TGCAGCGTTCATAGGACAGGGCCTCGCGGGGCTTGGGAATCTGAGCAGTTCTTC. Amino acid sequence: CSVHRTGPRGAWESEQFF.

This clonotype was detected many times. The J gene is TRBJ2-4, the V gene TRBV12-3 or TRBV12-4; 9 nucleotides match TRBD1. The CDR3 sequence is 17 residues long. V was clipped by 5 bases and J by 2 bases; unmatched bases: 10. As DNA, the CDR3 is TGTGCCAGCAGTGCCCGACAGGGGGGTAGTACCAAAAACATTCAGTACTTC. Translation gives CASSARQGGSTKNIQYF.

The chain links TRBV9 to TRBJ2-1; the D gene is possibly TRBD2 (6 bases). This CDR3 has 13 amino acids. The germline V gene encodes CDR1 SGDLS and CDR2 YYNGEE. Deletions cut 1 base from V and 9 bases from J, with 11 bases between. CDR3 nucleotide sequence: TGTGCCAGCAGCGTACCCCAGCGGGCTGAGCAGTTCTTC. Translated, it gives CASSVPQRAEQFF.

This chain joins TRBV3-1 and TRBJ1-1; no clear D. V lost 5 bases to trimming and J lost 1 base, with 14 bases between them. The germline V gene has CDR1 LGHDT and CDR2 YNNKEL (reference sequence). The length of the CDR3 is 15 residues. DNA of the CDR3: TGTGCCAGCAGCACCCTACCCAGCCAGAACACTGAAGCTTTCTTT. It yields the protein CASSTLPSQNTEAFF.

The J gene is TRBJ2-5, the V gene TRBV2, with D hard to call. CDR3 size: 12 residues. The germline gives CDR1 SNHLY, CDR2 FYNNEI. Trimming removed 6 bases at V and 6 bases at J, with 11 bases between. The CDR3 is CASRAGPKTQYF. Here the CDR3 DNA reads TGTGCCAGCAGGGCCGGTCCGAAGACCCAGTACTTC. Complete variable domain (other parts from reference TRBV2 and TRBJ2-5): EPEVTQTPSHQVTQMGQEVILRCVPISNHLYFYWYRQILGQKVEFLVSFYNNEISEKSEIFDDQFSVERPDGSNFTLKIRSTKLEDSAMYFCASRAGPKTQYFGPGTRLLVL.

This clonotype was detected only a few times. This chain connects TRBV4-2 to TRBJ1-5; no clear D. The CDR3 totals 16 residues. Trimming cost V 4 bases and J 0 bases, with 13 bases left between them. The germline gives CDR1 LGHNA, CDR2 YNFKEQ. DNA of the CDR3: TGTGCCAGCAGCCGCGACGTGCGGGATAGCAATCAGCCCCAGCATTTT. This translates into CASSRDVRDSNQPQHF.

The V gene is TRBV6-5, the J gene TRBJ1-1; no clear D. There are 11 residues in the CDR3. Trimming shortened V by 5 bases and J by 11 bases, and 12 bases separated the two germline ends. Germline V gene lookup returns CDR1 MNHEY and CDR2 SVGAGI. The CDR3 nucleotides read TGTGCCAGCAGTGGCGCTGAGGAGGCTTTCTTT. Protein sequence: CASSGAEEAFF.

This clonotype was counted between two and nine times. CDR3 loop: CASSIRRAEEKLFF. The CDR3 nucleotides read TGTGCCAGCTCAATCCGACGGGCGGAGGAAAAACTGTTTTTT. The rearrangement joins TRBV18 to TRBJ1-4; D not certain. The CDR3 length is 14 residues. Germline V gene data show CDR1 as KGHSH and CDR2 as LQKENI. V lost 5 bases and J lost 8, with 15 bases in between.

The rearrangement joins TRBV20-1 to TRBJ1-5; D perhaps matches TRBD1 (5 bases). The CDR3 is 16 residues long. V was shortened by 4 bases and J by 3 bases, with 19 bases between the two germline ends. Germline V gives CDR1 DFQATT, CDR2 SNEGSKA (reference sequence). This CDR3 reads CSATLGRTGHNQPQHF. The CDR3 DNA reads TGCAGTGCTACTCTAGGGCGTACAGGACACAATCAGCCCCAGCATTTT.

This clonotype was seen a handful of times. The V call is TRBV4-3, the J call TRBJ2-7, with a weak D call TRBD1 (6 bases). The CDR3 loop spans 15 amino acids. The V and J ends lost 0 bases and 3 bases respectively, with 12 bases between them. Germline V lookup: CDR1 LGHNA, CDR2 YSLEER. CDR3 sequence reads: CASSQEEPGDYEQYF. The CDR3, as DNA: TGCGCCAGCAGCCAAGAAGAACCAGGGGACTACGAGCAGTACTTC.

The CDR3 DNA follows: TGCAGTGCTAGAGATTTCCTCGGGGGCTCCTACAATGAGCAGTTCTTC. As protein: CSARDFLGGSYNEQFF. V is TRBV20-1 and J is TRBJ2-1, with D perhaps matching TRBD2 (6 bases). V shed 0 bases and J shed 0 bases, with 12 bases lying between them. From germline, CDR1 is DFQATT and CDR2 SNEGSKA (reference sequence). CDR3 length: 16 amino acids.

This chain connects TRBV9 to TRBJ2-3; D possibly corresponds to TRBD1 (6 bases). The CDR3 is 15 residues long. V lost 0 bases and J lost 2, with 10 bases in between. Germline lookup yields CDR1 SGDLS and CDR2 YYNGEE. CDR3 sequence (DNA): TGTGCCAGCAGCGTAGGGCAGGGGTTCACAGATACGCAGTATTTT. This sequence encodes CASSVGQGFTDTQYF.

This chain connects TRBV3-1 to TRBJ1-5; TRBD1 aligns across 7 bases. CDR3 size: 15 residues. Unmatched junction bases numbered 7, after V lost 1 base and J lost 7 bases. The germline V gene encodes CDR1 LGHDT and CDR2 YNNKEL (reference sequence). The chain's CDR3 is CASSQGPARGQPQHF. The CDR3, as DNA: TGTGCCAGCAGCCAAGGGCCAGCCAGGGGGCAGCCCCAGCATTTT.

The chain carries TRBV29-1 and TRBJ2-1; weak D call: TRBD1 (6 bases). Trimming took 5 bases from V and 3 from J, leaving 20 bases between them. This CDR3 is built from 16 residues. Germline V gene sequence: CDR1 SQVTM, CDR2 ANQGSEA. The CDR3 DNA sequence: TGCAGCGTTCTCCTCAGCACAGGGCGACTCTACAATGAGCAGTTCTTC. It translates to CSVLLSTGRLYNEQFF.

This clonotype was seen more than once but under ten times. The rearrangement links TRBV7-9 to TRBJ2-1; TRBD2 aligns across 9 bases. This CDR3 has 16 amino acids. CDR1 and CDR2 (germline): SEHNR, FQNEAQ (reference sequence). V lost 5 bases to trimming and J lost 0 bases; unmatched junction nucleotides: 5. The CDR3 DNA reads as TGTGCCAGCAGCCTTAGCGGGAGTATCTCCTACAATGAGCAGTTCTTC. This encodes CASSLSGSISYNEQFF.

A few counts support this clonotype. The rearrangement links TRBV5-1 to TRBJ1-4; no reliable D call. Germline loops: CDR1 SGHRS, CDR2 YFSETQ. This CDR3 has 13 amino acids. V lost 0 bases to trimming and J lost 5 bases, with 5 bases between them. As DNA, the CDR3 is TGCGCCAGCAGCTTGGCCATGAATGAAAAACTGTTTTTT. Amino acid sequence: CASSLAMNEKLFF.

In this sample, this clonotype turned up a few times. The V call is TRBV12-3 or TRBV12-4, the J call TRBJ2-3; D not resolved. Trimming took 3 bases from V and 0 from J, leaving 7 bases between them. The CDR3 runs 14 residues. The CDR3 nucleotides read TGTGCCAGCAGTTTCTCGAGAAGCACAGATACGCAGTATTTT. Translated: CASSFSRSTDTQYF.

V is TRBV7-9 and J is TRBJ2-3; 9 bases align to TRBD2. J lost 2 bases, V lost 6 bases, and 9 bases had no gene match. CDR1 is SEHNR and CDR2 is FQNEAQ in the germline V gene (reference sequence). The CDR3 extends over 16 amino acids. CDR3 sequence: CASRTGSGGITDTQYF. CDR3 nucleotide sequence: TGTGCCAGCAGGACGGGGAGCGGGGGGATCACAGATACGCAGTATTTT.

The V and J genes are TRBV7-2 and TRBJ2-7, with D unclear. The V end was cut by 5 bases, the J end by 6 bases, with 17 bases between. This CDR3 region has 14 residues. Germline values: CDR1 SGHTA, CDR2 FQGNSA. This CDR3 reads CASSPGGGMGEQYF. CDR3 in DNA: TGTGCCAGCAGCCCCGGTGGTGGTATGGGCGAGCAGTACTTC. The variable domain in full, completed from reference TRBV7-2 and TRBJ2-7, reads GAGVSQSPSNKVTEKGKDVELRCDPISGHTALYWYRQSLGQGLEFLIYFQGNSAPDKSGLPSDRFSAERTGGSVSTLTIQRTQQEDSAVYLCASSPGGGMGEQYFGPGTRLTVT.

V gene TRBV7-2 combines with J gene TRBJ2-1; TRBD2 matches 9 bases. From germline, CDR1 is SGHTA and CDR2 FQGNSA. The length of the CDR3 is 15 residues. The V and J ends lost 3 bases and 8 bases, in that order; junction bases with no gene match: 8. In DNA form, the CDR3 reads TGTGCCAGCAGCTTGGGACTAGCAGTTTCGTATGAGCAGTTCTTC. This gives the protein CASSLGLAVSYEQFF.

This clonotype was picked up a small number of times. The chain joins TRBV12-3 or TRBV12-4 to TRBJ2-3; possible D gene TRBD2, 6 bases. CDR3 length: 17 residues. V lost 4 bases and J 4 bases, leaving 21 bases between the germline ends. The CDR3 sequence is CASSSAQLATRPDTQYF. The CDR3 DNA follows: TGTGCCAGCAGTTCTGCCCAACTAGCTACCCGCCCAGATACGCAGTATTTT.

The chain joins TRBV7-2 to TRBJ1-4; TRBD1 matches at 7 bases. Germline V gene lookup returns CDR1 SGHTA and CDR2 FQGNSA. The CDR3 contains 15 residues. V was clipped by 5 bases and J by 6 bases; unmatched bases: 9. The CDR3 region has the DNA TGTGCCAGCAGCCGGGGACAGATCACTTATGAAAAACTGTTTTTT. Translated, it gives CASSRGQITYEKLFF.

The chain joins TRBV5-1 to TRBJ2-1; perhaps TRBD2 as D (6 bases). Germline V gene lookup returns CDR1 SGHRS and CDR2 YFSETQ. Trimming took 0 bases from V and 4 from J, leaving 14 bases between them. This CDR3 has 16 residues. CDR3 loop: CASSLDVSAGYNEQFF. For the CDR3, the DNA is TGCGCCAGCAGCTTGGACGTATCCGCGGGGTACAATGAGCAGTTCTTC.

V is TRBV7-2 and J is TRBJ2-3; 8 bases fit TRBD2. V dropped 1 base and J dropped 6; count of bases not matched to a gene: 12. In germline, CDR1 is SGHTA, CDR2 FQGNSA. This CDR3 has 17 residues. The CDR3 nucleotides are TGTGCCAGCAGCTTAGAACGAGCGGGAGTCCTGAGGGATACGCAGTATTTT. Residues: CASSLERAGVLRDTQYF.